These 28 T cell receptor beta chains originate from one sample sequenced in a study of blood T cell repertoires in COVID-19. Sequencing used immunoSEQ multiplex PCR; TCRdb keeps in-frame clones, though not all of them. The table shows fewer than 140,000 clones, with over 55% occurring only once. The sample was peripheral blood. Every receptor here comes from a human donor with acute or convalescent COVID-19. The donor label of this sample is uncertain.

This chain uses TRBV7-2 with TRBJ2-1; possible D gene TRBD2, 6 bases. Germline CDR1 and CDR2: SGHTA and FQGNSA. CDR3 size: 17 residues. V lost 0 bases to trimming and J lost 1 base, with 13 bases between them. CDR3 sequence reads: CASSLAATSVSYNEQFF. CDR3 nucleotides: TGTGCCAGCAGCTTAGCGGCGACTAGTGTTTCCTACAATGAGCAGTTCTTC.

This chain connects TRBV6-5 to TRBJ1-2, with 9 bases that match TRBD1. The CDR3 totals 15 residues. V was pared by 5 bases and J by 4 bases, with 8 bases of the junction left unmatched. Germline V gene data show CDR1 as MNHEY and CDR2 as SVGAGI. CDR3: CASSRTGTGIYGYTF. DNA for the CDR3: TGTGCCAGCAGTCGAACCGGGACAGGGATCTATGGCTACACCTTC.

The chain carries TRBV18 and TRBJ1-3; D is uncertain. V dropped 0 bases and J dropped 4 bases, with 10 bases sitting between them. The germline V gene encodes CDR1 KGHSH and CDR2 LQKENI. The CDR3 totals 15 residues. The CDR3, as DNA: TGTGCCAGCTCACCACCGGGCCAGCAGGGAAACACCATATATTTT. It is translated as CASSPPGQQGNTIYF.

This clone occurred many times. The genes are TRBV7-9 and TRBJ1-1; 8 bases line up with TRBD1. CDR3 length: 18 residues. Germline values: CDR1 SEHNR, CDR2 FQNEAQ (reference sequence). The V gene end was trimmed by 5 bases and the J gene end by 4 bases; junction bases not matched to a gene: 18. The CDR3 loop reads CASSLPLTGEGVRTEAFF. The CDR3 DNA follows: TGTGCCAGCAGCCTCCCCCTGACAGGGGAAGGCGTTCGCACTGAAGCTTTCTTT.

V is TRBV4-2 and J is TRBJ2-1; D unclear. The CDR3 runs 13 residues. With 1 base removed from V and 10 bases from J, the gap between germline ends came to 11 bases. CDR1 and CDR2 (germline): LGHNA, YNFKEQ. The CDR3 sequence: CASSQGRIGEQFF. The CDR3 nucleotides read TGTGCCAGCAGCCAAGGAAGGATCGGGGAGCAGTTCTTC.

As concerns this clone: The junction departs from the called germline gene at one end, perhaps through a read error. This rearrangement joins TRBV2 to TRBJ2-7; TRBD2 matches 7 bases. CDR3 length: 15 amino acids. Germline values: CDR1 SNHLY, CDR2 FYNNEI. The CDR3 region is CASSEAGLRGTDGHF. CDR3 in DNA: TGTGCCAGCAGTGAAGCGGGACTAAGAGGAACCGATGGGCACTTC.

This clone appeared once. V is TRBV28 and J is TRBJ2-4, with 7 bases identical to TRBD1. V lost 5 bases to trimming and J lost 0 bases; unmatched junction nucleotides: 4. Germline V gene data show CDR1 as MDHEN and CDR2 as SYDVKM. The CDR3 is 15 amino acids. Written as DNA, the CDR3 is TGTGCCAGCAGTGGGACAGTCCTAGCCAAAAACATTCAGTACTTC. It is translated as CASSGTVLAKNIQYF.

The table lists this clone with a few counts. The chain recombines TRBV10-1 with TRBJ1-2; perhaps TRBD1 as D (6 bases). The CDR3 sequence is 12 residues long. V was trimmed by 4 bases and J by 8 bases, leaving 11 bases between them. Per germline, CDR1 WNHNN and CDR2 SYGVQD (reference sequence). Here the CDR3 reads CASSVGAGGYTF. CDR3 nucleotide sequence: TGCGCCAGCAGTGTGGGGGCCGGGGGCTACACCTTC.

The CDR3 DNA is TGTGCCAGCGGGGAGAGAACTGAAGCTTTCTTT. Its translation: CASGERTEAFF. The gene calls are TRBV6-5 and TRBJ1-1; the D is unclear. The CDR3 sequence is 11 residues long. The V end lost 8 bases, the J end lost 5 bases, and 9 bases lay between the germline ends. Germline CDR1 and CDR2: MNHEY and SVGAGI.

V and J are TRBV19 and TRBJ2-5; D may be TRBD1 (7 bases). Germline values: CDR1 LNHDA, CDR2 SQIVND (reference sequence). V dropped 7 bases and J dropped 6 bases, with 21 bases sitting between them. CDR3 length: 15 residues. The CDR3 spells CASTPRGDTGQTQYF. CDR3 coding DNA: TGTGCCAGTACACCCAGGGGGGACACAGGTCAGACCCAGTACTTC.

This sequence joins TRBV28 and TRBJ1-1, with unresolved D. This CDR3 has 15 residues. Trimming left V 6 bases short and J 5 bases short, with 19 bases between. Germline V gives CDR1 MDHEN, CDR2 SYDVKM. CDR3 residues: CASRPNSLVRTEAFF. CDR3 DNA: TGTGCCAGCAGACCAAACAGCCTCGTAAGGACTGAAGCTTTCTTT.

V is TRBV10-3 and J is TRBJ1-6, with 7 bases matching TRBD1. Germline CDR1 and CDR2: ENHRY and SYGVKD. This CDR3 region has 15 residues. The trim removed 10 bases at V and 6 bases at J, leaving 12 bases unmatched. Here the CDR3 reads CATSRGLPPNSPLHF. The CDR3 DNA reads TGTGCCACCAGCAGGGGGTTGCCCCCTAATTCACCCCTCCACTTT.

The chain has TRBV5-1 and TRBJ2-7; D is possibly TRBD1 (6 bases). CDR3 length: 14 residues. Trimming took 0 bases from V and 5 from J, leaving 12 bases between them. CDR1 and CDR2 from the germline V gene are SGHRS and YFSETQ. The CDR3 region has the DNA TGCGCCAGCAGCTTGGAAGGCAGGGGAAACGAGCAGTACTTC. Protein product: CASSLEGRGNEQYF.

This sequence joins TRBV9 and TRBJ1-3; D not certain. In germline, CDR1 is SGDLS, CDR2 YYNGEE. V shed 0 bases and J shed 4 bases, with 5 bases lying between them. The CDR3 covers 13 residues. The CDR3 DNA is TGTGCCAGCAGCGTAGACCAGGGAAACACCATATATTTT. Its translation is CASSVDQGNTIYF.

The J gene is TRBJ1-2, the V gene TRBV5-1, with a possible D match to TRBD1 (5 bases). The germline gives CDR1 SGHRS, CDR2 YFSETQ. This CDR3 is built from 13 residues. Between the trimmed V and J ends, which lost 0 bases and 8 bases, there was a span of 11 bases. The CDR3 here is CASSLEGALGYTF. CDR3 DNA: TGCGCCAGCAGCTTGGAAGGGGCTCTCGGCTACACCTTC.

This clone was counted once. The chain recombines TRBV5-1 with TRBJ2-5, with no clear D. Germline V gives CDR1 SGHRS, CDR2 YFSETQ. This CDR3 has 12 residues. Between the trimmed V and J ends, which lost 3 bases and 2 bases, there was a span of 5 bases. The CDR3 loop is CASSSQQETQYF. The CDR3, as DNA: TGCGCCAGCAGCTCCCAACAAGAGACCCAGTACTTC.

The chain has TRBV5-1 and TRBJ1-3; no clear D. V lost 0 bases to trimming and J lost 4 bases, with 11 bases between them. The germline V gene has CDR1 SGHRS and CDR2 YFSETQ. This CDR3 spans 15 amino acids. CDR3 sequence reads: CASSLGTAGGNTIYF. CDR3 bases: TGCGCCAGCAGCTTGGGGACCGCGGGAGGAAACACCATATATTTT. The whole variable domain, remainder taken from reference TRBV5-1 and TRBJ1-3, is KAGVTQTPRYLIKTRGQQVTLSCSPISGHRSVSWYQQTPGQGLQFLFEYFSETQRNKGNFPGRFSGRQFSNSRSEMNVSTLELGDSALYLCASSLGTAGGNTIYFGEGSWLTVV.

This clone was detected ten times or more. The chain employs TRBV5-6 and TRBJ2-5; perhaps TRBD1 as D (5 bases). The ends were cut back, 4 bases at V and 5 bases at J, with 15 bases in the middle. Germline assignment: CDR1 SGHDT and CDR2 YYEEEE. The CDR3 spans 14 residues. The chain's CDR3 is CASSVRVTRETQYF. In DNA form, the CDR3 reads TGTGCCAGCAGCGTCAGGGTCACCAGGGAGACCCAGTACTTC.

The CDR3 here is CASSSSGTGIYEQYF. In DNA, the CDR3 is TGTGCCAGCAGTTCCTCCGGGACAGGGATTTACGAGCAGTACTTC. The chain is built from TRBV28 and TRBJ2-7, with 9 bases aligning to TRBD1. The CDR3 contains 15 residues. Germline loops: CDR1 MDHEN, CDR2 SYDVKM. J gave up 4 bases and V 4 bases, and 8 bases lay outside the gene matches.

This clone has just a few counts. This rearrangement joins TRBV6-1 to TRBJ1-5; no definite D call. Germline assignment: CDR1 MNHNS and CDR2 SASEGT. The CDR3 sequence is 15 residues long. Trimming left V 1 base short and J 6 bases short, with 13 bases between. CDR3 in DNA: TGTGCCAGCAGTGAAGTAGGCGGGCCCGGTCAGCCCCAGCATTTT. This sequence encodes CASSEVGGPGQPQHF.

V usage is TRBV30 and J usage is TRBJ2-7, with 9 bases lining up with TRBD1. The CDR3 contains 14 residues. V lost 2 bases, J lost 4 bases, and 6 bases stayed unmatched. From germline, CDR1 is GTSNPN and CDR2 SVGIG (reference sequence). The CDR3 is CAWSTGTGIYEQYF. The CDR3 DNA is TGTGCCTGGAGTACCGGGACAGGGATTTACGAGCAGTACTTC.

The J gene is TRBJ1-6, the V gene TRBV2, with D uncertain. The V and J ends lost 7 bases and 6 bases respectively, with 16 bases between them. The CDR3 is 15 amino acids. CDR1 and CDR2 (germline): SNHLY, FYNNEI. CDR3: CASTAVPHSNSPLHF. CDR3 sequence (DNA): TGTGCCAGCACCGCAGTCCCTCACAGTAATTCACCCCTCCACTTT.

The chain is built from TRBV7-6 and TRBJ2-3, with TRBD1 matching 8 bases. The junction had 8 bases not matched to a gene; V was cut back by 7 bases and J by 2 bases. Germline CDR1 and CDR2: SGHVS and FNYEAQ. The CDR3 loop spans 15 amino acids. In DNA, the CDR3 is TGTGCCAGCAACCCTGGGGGACAGGCCACAGATACGCAGTATTTT. Its translation is CASNPGGQATDTQYF.

This clone turned up a few times. V and J are TRBV18 and TRBJ1-2; D remains unclear. V was pared by 2 bases and J by 4 bases, with 11 bases between. CDR1 and CDR2 (germline): KGHSH, LQKENI. This CDR3 has 14 residues. The CDR3 here is CASSPVLRLYGYTF. The CDR3 nucleotides are TGTGCCAGCTCACCAGTATTAAGACTCTATGGCTACACCTTC.

CDR3 sequence: CASSVGQGWGTQYF. CDR3 sequence (DNA): TGTGCCAGCAGCGTAGGCCAGGGTTGGGGGACCCAGTACTTC. The chain is built from TRBV9 and TRBJ2-5; a possible D gene is TRBD1 (5 bases). The CDR3 runs to 14 residues. Germline lookup yields CDR1 SGDLS and CDR2 YYNGEE. The ends were cut back, 0 bases at V and 7 bases at J, with 13 bases in the middle.

The chain has TRBV6-5 and TRBJ1-1, with TRBD1 as a possible D gene (5 bases). Germline V gene data show CDR1 as MNHEY and CDR2 as SVGAGI. V was cut by 6 bases and J by 0 bases, with 14 bases left in between. CDR3 length: 15 residues. CDR3 sequence (DNA): TGTGCCAGCAGCGCCGCAGGGAAGGTGAACACTGAAGCTTTCTTT. Translated, it gives CASSAAGKVNTEAFF.

This clone was found a few times. V usage is TRBV3-1 (or the pseudogene TRBV3-2) and J usage is TRBJ1-2, with D uncertain. Germline CDR1 is LGHDT and CDR2 is YNNKEL (reference sequence). Trimming took off 3 bases at V and 3 bases at J, with 5 bases between the two ends. The CDR3 is made up of 12 amino acids. Here the CDR3 DNA reads TGTGCCAGCAGCCAGGGAGACTATGGCTACACCTTC. Translated: CASSQGDYGYTF.

The rearrangement joins TRBV24-1 to TRBJ2-1; 12 nucleotides line up with TRBD2. The V gene's germline CDR1 is KGHDR and CDR2 SFDVKD. Losses at the gene ends were 6 bases for V and 3 bases for J; bases not matched to a gene: 5. The CDR3 runs 16 residues. CDR3 loop: CATSTSGGRFYNEQFF. The CDR3 DNA reads TGTGCCACCAGTACTAGCGGGGGGCGTTTCTACAATGAGCAGTTCTTC.